This TCR beta chain was recovered during a study of CD8+ T cells in alopecia areata (dated 2018 in TCRdb). At the level of the whole study: Treated patients were enrolled in an open-label pilot trial of oral tofacitinib, 5 to 10 mg twice daily, for moderate-to-severe alopecia areata. TCRbeta CDR3 regions were amplified by immunoSEQ multiplex PCR using 35 Vbeta forward and 13 Jbeta reverse primers. Scalp clonality was compared across normal scalp (n=4), patchy alopecia areata scalp (n=8), and alopecia totalis/universalis scalp (n=8). Tofacitinib was given for 6 to 18 months, followed by 6 months of follow-up off drug to assess delayed response and recurrence. Biopsies were taken from tofacitinib-treated patients at baseline and at 4 and 24 weeks of treatment, and a later scalp biopsy was taken in several of the tofacitinib-treated patients. Human TCRbeta sequencing covered scalp tissue and sorted CD4+ and CD8+ peripheral blood T cells from patchy and totalis/universalis alopecia areata patients and healthy controls. The study used high-throughput TCRbeta sequencing to examine T cell clonal expansion in alopecia areata, in both the C3H/HeJ mouse model and human patients. RNA was obtained with the PAXgene miRNA kit for fixed scalp, the miRNeasy kit for PBMCs, and the RNeasy kit for mouse skin. What the work shows at the level of the full study, not this receptor alone: Unlike mouse skin, where gammadelta T cells dominate, normal human skin contains resident alphabeta T cells that get sequenced too, which complicates analysis of the scalp TCR repertoire. Higher clonality and more expanded CD8+ clones were observed in lesional scalp than in normal scalp, particularly in alopecia totalis/universalis, a finding suggestive of antigenic drive. TCR sequences shared between patients were less clear than in mice, possibly partly because of HLA diversity in the patient population.

The intended sense of this specimen's time point label: baseline before oral tofacitinib. From alopecia areata patients, peripheral blood was collected along with lesional scalp punch biopsies. PBMCs were separated by density centrifugation and stained for CD3, CD4 and CD8, after which CD4+ and CD8+ T cells were sorted on a FACSAria. Preparation of the library involved the immunoSEQ multiplex PCR assay. To provide template for TCR sequencing, every sample had RNA extracted and reverse transcribed into cDNA. First-strand cDNA was synthesized with SuperScript III using a 2:1 mix of oligo-dT and random hexamers. A synthetic immune receptor repertoire was used to measure amplification bias, and any remaining bias was corrected computationally. The study's own analysis went as follows. Raw reads were preprocessed to remove errors, and CDR3 was defined by IMGT conventions from the conserved cysteine to phenylalanine. To get clonality, Shannon entropy was normalized by log2 of the number of productive unique TCRs and the result was subtracted from 1. Scalp TCRbeta sequences were cross-referenced with sorted blood CD4 and CD8 repertoires so that the CD4 or CD8 identity of scalp clones could be inferred. TCRdb obtained this table from immuneACCESS and retained in-frame rearrangements with V and J assigned. These tables miss some clones; where compared with another copy, unresolved V genes account for less than half of the shortfall, and the remainder is unexplained. Clonal size and the V and J genes are those of that table, whereas D and trimming came from the DNA. The sample includes roughly 140,000 clones, with about 51% observed a single time. In total, the top ten clones hold roughly a fifth of the sample.

A remark on this clone: The antigen it binds to is not known. Per-base quality was not reported, and no clone a single base away is much larger than it.

From the cysteine up to the phenylalanine, the CDR3 has a length of 15 residues. The retained sequence is limited to the CDR3, 45 bases, with the frame set at the first base. CDR1 and CDR2 are drawn from the germline V gene (reference sequence): SGHAT, FQDESV. Between the V and J ends, shortened by 2 bases and 3 bases respectively, the junction contains 11 bases. This TCR was sampled from a human donor with alopecia areata. The chain uses TRBV11-1 and TRBJ2-1; no D segment can be confidently identified. This sample comprised CD8+ T cells sorted from blood, obtained at week 0. CDR3 sequence: CASSLPPLGYNEQFF. At the DNA level, the sequence is TGTGCCAGCAGCTTACCCCCGCTAGGCTACAATGAGCAGTTCTTC.